The rows below give T cell receptor beta chains drawn from one sample of a study of blood T cell repertoires in COVID-19. TCRdb keeps only in-frame clones here, not all; method: immunoSEQ multiplex PCR. The sample carries some 400,000 clones, 89% recorded once. The sequencing sample was made of PBMCs or T cells enriched from blood (not recorded which). Receptor source: a young woman who had recovered from COVID-19. Both conserved end residues are part of each CDR3. D genes are given only for firm matches.

cdr3_length,v_call,d_call,cdr3_aa
17,TRBV7-3,TRBD1,CASSLTGGAGGAETQYF
13,TRBV30,TRBD1,CAWSTGAGEKLFF
15,TRBV4-1,TRBD2,CASSPRTSKTYEQYF
13,TRBV25-1,.,CASSDSGWTEAFF
15,TRBV29-1,TRBD2,CSVEDYERESSEQFF
15,TRBV27,.,CASSLSAGIGYGYTF
15,TRBV4-3,TRBD2,CASSQPGLFTGELFF
15,TRBV7-3,.,CASSIGSSSYNEQFF
15,TRBV2,TRBD2,CASSASSGGADTQYF
17,TRBV3-1/TRBV3-2,.,CASSQDETSRGAYGYTF
14,TRBV29-1,.,CSVGGTGMELGYTF
13,TRBV6-5,.,CAGRGASNYGYTF
15,TRBV5-1,TRBD1,CASTFRDSTYNEQFF
17,TRBV2,.,CASSGSPAGWDNQPQHF
15,TRBV9,.,CASSFRYGDGDTIYF
15,TRBV2,.,CASTRQHSGANVLTF
14,TRBV30,TRBD1,CAWTPGQGNEKLFF
11,TRBV30,.,CAWTTNYGYTF
17,TRBV2,TRBD1,CASSRDRGRSNTGELFF
13,TRBV4-3,.,CASSQDRRGGYTF
12,TRBV12-3/TRBV12-4,.,CASRGTGTRQYF
17,TRBV5-5,.,CASSFTNRAWSYNEQFF
13,TRBV24-1,.,CATERWGDNEQFF
16,TRBV7-9,.,CASSLTNPVPGNTIYF
15,TRBV11-2,TRBD1,CASSLGTGSSYEQYF
15,TRBV10-1,.,CASSEYGGELSPLHF
14,TRBV19,TRBD1,CASRRTGEYNEQFF
14,TRBV7-2,TRBD1,CASSSDRIGNTIYF
17,TRBV28,TRBD1,CASSSGQGVRGNQPQHF
14,TRBV27,.,CASSDTGGPYEQYF
15,TRBV9,TRBD2,CASSGGGVSYNEQFF
15,TRBV15,TRBD1,CATSISGTGDYEQYF
14,TRBV6-2/TRBV6-3,.,CASSPGLSVYEQYF
14,TRBV12-5,.,CASGLPGSYNEQFF
13,TRBV7-3,TRBD1,CASSATGYGGYTF
14,TRBV3-1/TRBV3-2,.,CASSQRSSGNTIYF
13,TRBV9,.,CASNRGYNSPLHF
14,TRBV3-1/TRBV3-2,.,CASSQDRRAEKLFF
14,TRBV15,TRBD1,CATSRQGVLYGYTF
17,TRBV6-2/TRBV6-3,.,CASSYPTGLALSYEQYF
17,TRBV27,.,CASSLGQNSFGDGEAFF
15,TRBV28,TRBD1,CASSSPGTGIQPQHF
15,TRBV6-2/TRBV6-3,.,CASSSLRTSGNTIYF
12,TRBV18,.,CASSPEYNEQFF